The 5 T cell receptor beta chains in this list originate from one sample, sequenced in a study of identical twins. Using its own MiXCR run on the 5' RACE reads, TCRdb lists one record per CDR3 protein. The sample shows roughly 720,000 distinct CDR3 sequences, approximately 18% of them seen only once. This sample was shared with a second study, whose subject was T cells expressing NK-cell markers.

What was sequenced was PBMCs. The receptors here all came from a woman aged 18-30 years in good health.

CDR3 sequence reads: CSVWPLAVTDTQYF. The DNA for the CDR3 is TGCAGCGTGTGGCCACTAGCGGTAACAGATACGCAGTATTTT. The chain recombines TRBV20-1 with TRBJ2-3; the match to TRBD2 covers 8 bases. Germline V gene sequence: CDR1 DFQATT, CDR2 SNEGSKA (reference sequence). The CDR3 length is 14 residues.

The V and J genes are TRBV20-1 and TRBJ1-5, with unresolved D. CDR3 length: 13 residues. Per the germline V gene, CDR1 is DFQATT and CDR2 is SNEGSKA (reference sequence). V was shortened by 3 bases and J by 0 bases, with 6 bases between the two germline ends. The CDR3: CSASEGSNQPQHF. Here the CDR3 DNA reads TGCAGTGCTAGTGAGGGTAGCAATCAGCCCCAGCATTTT.

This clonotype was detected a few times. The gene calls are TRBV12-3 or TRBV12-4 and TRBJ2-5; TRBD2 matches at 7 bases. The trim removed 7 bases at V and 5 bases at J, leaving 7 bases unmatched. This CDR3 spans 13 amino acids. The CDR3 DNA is TGTGCCAGCAATGCACGGGGGGTGGAGACCCAGTACTTC. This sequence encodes CASNARGVETQYF.

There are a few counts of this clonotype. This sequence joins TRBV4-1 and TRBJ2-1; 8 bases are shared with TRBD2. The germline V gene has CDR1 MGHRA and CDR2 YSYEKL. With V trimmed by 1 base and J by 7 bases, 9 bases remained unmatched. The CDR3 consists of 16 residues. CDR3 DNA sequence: TGCGCCAGCAGCCAAGTAGTCATCCGGGAGGGAAATGAGCAGTTCTTC. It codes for CASSQVVIREGNEQFF.

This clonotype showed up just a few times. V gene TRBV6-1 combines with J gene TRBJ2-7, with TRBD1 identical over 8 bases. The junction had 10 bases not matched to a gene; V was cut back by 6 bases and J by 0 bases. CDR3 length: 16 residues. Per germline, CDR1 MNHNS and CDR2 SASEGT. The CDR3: CASRGSGGRLSYEQYF. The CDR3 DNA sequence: TGTGCCAGCAGGGGTTCAGGGGGCAGGCTCTCCTACGAGCAGTACTTC.